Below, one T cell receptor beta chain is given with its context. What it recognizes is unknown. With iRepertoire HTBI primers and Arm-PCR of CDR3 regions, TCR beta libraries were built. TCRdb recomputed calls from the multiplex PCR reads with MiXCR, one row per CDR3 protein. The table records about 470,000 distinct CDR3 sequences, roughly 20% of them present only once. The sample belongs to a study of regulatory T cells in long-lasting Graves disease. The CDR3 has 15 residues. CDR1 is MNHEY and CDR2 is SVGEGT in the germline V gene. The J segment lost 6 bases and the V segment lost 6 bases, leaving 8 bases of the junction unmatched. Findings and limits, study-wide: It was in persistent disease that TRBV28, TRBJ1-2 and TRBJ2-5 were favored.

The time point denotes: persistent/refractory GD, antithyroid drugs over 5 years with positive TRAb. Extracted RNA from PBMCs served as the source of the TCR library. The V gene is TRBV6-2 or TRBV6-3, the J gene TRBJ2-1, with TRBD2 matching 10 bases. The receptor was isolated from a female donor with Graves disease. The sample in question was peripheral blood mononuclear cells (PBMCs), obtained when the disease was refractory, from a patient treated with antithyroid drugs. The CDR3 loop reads CASSSGVAGGNEQFF. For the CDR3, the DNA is TGTGCCAGCAGCTCCGGGGTAGCGGGAGGCAATGAGCAGTTCTTC.